A single sample is the source of the 22 T cell receptor beta chains below, sequenced in a study of CD8 T cells in Susac syndrome. Reverse transcription of roughly 0.45 to 1 ug RNA used random hexamers. Via MiXCR, TCRdb re-called the immunoSEQ multiplex PCR reads, giving one row per CDR3 protein. Here the sample spans about 240,000 distinct CDR3 sequences, 96% being singletons. The specimen sequenced was CD4+ T cells from PBMCs. The receptors come from a human donor with Susac syndrome.

V usage is TRBV30 and J usage is TRBJ2-1, with 14 bases fitting TRBD2. From germline, CDR1 is GTSNPN and CDR2 SVGIG (reference sequence). Losses at the gene ends were 1 base for V and 12 bases for J; bases not matched to a gene: 8. There are 15 residues in the CDR3. CDR3: CAWSGKGLAGDRQFF. CDR3 nucleotide sequence: TGTGCCTGGAGTGGAAAGGGACTAGCGGGAGATCGGCAGTTCTTC.

The chain uses TRBV20-1 and TRBJ2-1; D remains unclear. Trimming cost V 1 base and J 6 bases, with 10 bases left between them. From germline, CDR1 is DFQATT and CDR2 SNEGSKA (reference sequence). The CDR3 runs to 13 residues. CDR3 loop: CSARASSRNEQFF. CDR3 DNA: TGCAGTGCTAGAGCATCTAGTCGCAATGAGCAGTTCTTC.

This chain connects TRBV28 to TRBJ2-7, with TRBD1 matching over 8 bases. J lost 7 bases, V lost 5 bases, and 19 bases had no gene match. CDR1 MDHEN and CDR2 SYDVKM come from the germline V gene. The CDR3 contains 17 residues. This CDR3 is CASSPIYRPLRGREQYF. For the CDR3, the DNA is TGTGCCAGCAGTCCTATCTATCGGCCCCTCAGGGGGCGAGAGCAGTACTTC.

This clonotype has a single count. The chain combines TRBV30 with TRBJ2-1; D is ambiguous. V gave up 2 bases and J gave up 2 bases, with 13 bases separating them. This CDR3 comprises 15 residues. Germline lookup yields CDR1 GTSNPN and CDR2 SVGIG (reference sequence). The CDR3, as DNA: TGTGCCTGGAGTTCTCCGCCTATAACCTACAATGAGCAGTTCTTC. Amino acid sequence: CAWSSPPITYNEQFF.

V and J are TRBV29-1 and TRBJ2-6, with 9 bases fitting TRBD1. The CDR3 consists of 11 residues. After removal of 4 bases from V and 12 bases from J, the junction contained 1 base not matched to a gene. Germline CDR1 SQVTM, CDR2 ANQGSEA. The CDR3 protein is CSVGGQGVLTF. CDR3 bases: TGCAGCGTTGGGGGACAGGGCGTCCTGACTTTC.

The CDR3 protein is CASSLSRDRYNEQFF. The CDR3 coding sequence is TGTGCCAGCAGCTTAAGCCGGGACAGGTACAATGAGCAGTTCTTC. This chain connects TRBV7-3 to TRBJ2-1; 8 bases line up with TRBD1. Germline trimming cut 1 base from V and 4 bases from J; bases unmatched to any gene: 3. The CDR3 extends over 15 amino acids. The germline gives CDR1 SGHTA, CDR2 FQGTGA.

The rearrangement joins TRBV6-5 to TRBJ2-7; 9 bases match TRBD2. In germline, CDR1 is MNHEY, CDR2 SVGAGI. This CDR3 is built from 14 residues. Trimming removed 5 bases from V and 3 bases from J; junction bases left unmatched: 5. The CDR3 DNA sequence: TGTGCCAGCAGTCCCGGACTAGCGCACTACGAGCAGTACTTC. Its protein is CASSPGLAHYEQYF.

The chain employs TRBV30 and TRBJ1-5; D might be TRBD1 (5 bases). Trimming cost V 4 bases and J 2 bases, with 15 bases left between them. Germline V gene lookup returns CDR1 GTSNPN and CDR2 SVGIG (reference sequence). The CDR3 spans 15 residues. The CDR3, as DNA: TGTGCCTGGAATAAGGGGACGTTGGGCAATCAGCCCCAGCATTTT. Residues: CAWNKGTLGNQPQHF.

The chain recombines TRBV11-2 with TRBJ2-1, with D perhaps matching TRBD1 or TRBD2 (5 bases each). The CDR3 totals 14 residues. Deletions cut 5 bases from V and 6 bases from J, with 14 bases between. Germline V gene sequence: CDR1 SGHAT, CDR2 FQNNGV. CDR3 region: CASSTPPGRNEQFF. The CDR3 DNA is TGTGCCAGCAGCACCCCTCCGGGACGCAATGAGCAGTTCTTC.

This clonotype was counted a single time. The chain uses TRBV12-3 or TRBV12-4 and TRBJ2-7, with TRBD2 identical over 7 bases. CDR3 length equals 15 residues. Trimming cost V 3 bases and J 6 bases; bases outside gene matches: 11. The DNA of the CDR3 is TGTGCCAGCAGTTTTACCTCAAGCGGGAACTCCGAGCAGTACTTC. Translated: CASSFTSSGNSEQYF.

This chain's CDR3 is CASSLRGGAGLAYEQYF. CDR3 bases: TGTGCCAGCAGCTTACGGGGTGGAGCGGGACTAGCCTACGAGCAGTACTTC. The V and J genes are TRBV7-2 and TRBJ2-7; 8 bases agree with TRBD2. The CDR3 has 17 amino acids. Germline CDR1 is SGHTA and CDR2 is FQGNSA. The V segment lost 2 bases and the J segment 2 bases; nucleotides outside the gene matches: 11.

This chain joins TRBV12-3 or TRBV12-4 and TRBJ1-1, with D perhaps TRBD1 (5 bases). The CDR3 has 15 amino acids. V lost 2 bases, J lost 2 bases, and 12 bases lay in between. In DNA form, the CDR3 reads TGTGCCAGCAGTTTAATCGGCAGGGATAACACTGAAGCTTTCTTT. It translates to CASSLIGRDNTEAFF.

This chain links TRBV3-1 with TRBJ2-1; 10 bases are shared with TRBD2. Germline loops: CDR1 LGHDT, CDR2 YNNKEL (reference sequence). This CDR3 spans 14 amino acids. V dropped 1 base and J dropped 10; count of bases not matched to a gene: 4. The CDR3: CASSQGATSGEQFF. CDR3 bases: TGTGCCAGCAGCCAAGGGGCGACTAGCGGGGAGCAGTTCTTC.

The rearrangement links TRBV5-1 to TRBJ2-1, with TRBD2 matching over 10 bases. Trimming removed 2 bases from V and 7 bases from J; junction bases left unmatched: 6. Germline lookup yields CDR1 SGHRS and CDR2 YFSETQ. The length of the CDR3 is 15 residues. In DNA form, the CDR3 reads TGCGCCAGCAGCTTAGGGACTAGCGAAGCTAATGAGCAGTTCTTC. Translation gives CASSLGTSEANEQFF.

This rearrangement joins TRBV2 to TRBJ1-1; tentative D call: TRBD1 (5 bases). The CDR3 contains 13 residues. The V gene's germline CDR1 is SNHLY and CDR2 FYNNEI. Trimming took 1 base from V and 5 from J, leaving 8 bases between them. The CDR3 DNA sequence: TGTGCCAGCAGTGAAGGGCAGGGTACTGAAGCTTTCTTT. Its translation is CASSEGQGTEAFF.

CDR3 nucleotides: TGCAGTGCTGGGGGCCAAAGCTACACTGAAGCTTTCTTT. Encoded protein: CSAGGQSYTEAFF. J is TRBJ1-1 and V is TRBV20-1; possibly TRBD1 for D (6 bases). CDR3 length: 13 amino acids. Germline V gene sequence: CDR1 DFQATT, CDR2 SNEGSKA (reference sequence). V was pared by 5 bases and J by 3 bases, with 13 bases between.

The chain is built from TRBV5-1 and TRBJ2-2, with D possibly matching TRBD2 (5 bases). The germline V and J ends were trimmed by 4 bases and 6 bases, with 13 bases remaining between them. This CDR3 has 14 residues. Germline assignment: CDR1 SGHRS and CDR2 YFSETQ. CDR3 residues: CASSRPGTPGELFF. In nucleotides, the CDR3 is TGCGCCAGCAGCAGACCGGGAACCCCCGGGGAGCTGTTTTTT. Drawing the rest from reference TRBV5-1 and TRBJ2-2, the complete variable domain is KAGVTQTPRYLIKTRGQQVTLSCSPISGHRSVSWYQQTPGQGLQFLFEYFSETQRNKGNFPGRFSGRQFSNSRSEMNVSTLELGDSALYLCASSRPGTPGELFFGEGSRLTVL.

The chain recombines TRBV5-6 with TRBJ1-2; TRBD1 agrees at 7 bases. This CDR3 spans 15 amino acids. The J segment lost 4 bases and the V segment lost 2 bases, leaving 8 bases of the junction unmatched. Germline CDR1 is SGHDT and CDR2 is YYEEEE. CDR3 DNA: TGTGCCAGCAGCTTAGGACAGGTGGGGCCCTATGGCTACACCTTC. Protein sequence: CASSLGQVGPYGYTF. The variable domain in full, completed from reference TRBV5-6 and TRBJ1-2, reads DAGVTQSPTHLIKTRGQQVTLRCSPKSGHDTVSWYQQALGQGPQFIFQYYEEEERQRGNFPDRFSGHQFPNYSSELNVNALLLGDSALYLCASSLGQVGPYGYTFGSGTRLTVV.

The chain has TRBV20-1 and TRBJ2-1; D unresolved. This CDR3 spans 11 amino acids. Deletions cut 3 bases from V and 7 bases from J, with 7 bases between. Germline V gene lookup returns CDR1 DFQATT and CDR2 SNEGSKA (reference sequence). CDR3 loop: CSARRLNEQFF. DNA for the CDR3: TGCAGTGCTAGGAGGCTGAATGAGCAGTTCTTC.

The chain combines TRBV20-1 with TRBJ2-1, with D possibly matching TRBD1 (5 bases). Germline CDR1 is DFQATT and CDR2 is SNEGSKA (reference sequence). The germline V and J ends were trimmed by 3 bases and 7 bases, with 16 bases remaining between them. This CDR3 contains 14 residues. The CDR3 DNA follows: TGCAGTGCTAGGTCCAGCGCCTACAGGAATGAGCAGTTCTTC. Translated, it gives CSARSSAYRNEQFF.

J is TRBJ2-7 and V is TRBV9; D call uncertain. Germline V gene sequence: CDR1 SGDLS, CDR2 YYNGEE. Trimming removed 0 bases from V and 6 bases from J, with 7 bases in between. The CDR3 has 12 amino acids. CDR3 coding DNA: TGTGCCAGCAGCGTAGCTAGAGGCGAGCAGTACTTC. Translation gives CASSVARGEQYF.

This chain links TRBV9 with TRBJ2-5, with 7 bases that match TRBD2. Unmatched junction bases numbered 12, after V lost 7 bases and J lost 0 bases. CDR1 is SGDLS and CDR2 is YYNGEE in the germline V gene. The CDR3 is made up of 16 amino acids. Here the CDR3 DNA reads TGTGCCAGCCGCCGGGAGGAGATATGGTACCAAGAGACCCAGTACTTC. This encodes CASRREEIWYQETQYF.